This T cell receptor beta chain was sequenced during a study of cytomegalovirus exposure and HLA in healthy donors. The trim removed 2 bases at V and 1 base at J, leaving 5 bases unmatched. Germline CDR1 SGHTA, CDR2 FQGNSA. There are 15 residues in the CDR3. Some clones are missing from TCRdb's copy, which holds only in-frame ones; the method was immunoSEQ multiplex PCR. The sample shows about 82,000 clones, 85% to 95% of them seen only once. Study results and caveats: Specificity of a few CMV-associated chains for CMV antigens was verified in vitro.

On this clone itself: Antigen unknown.

The gene calls are TRBV7-2 and TRBJ2-7; 7 positions match TRBD1. The receptor's source is a man between 18 and 35 years old in good health and CMV-seronegative. The specimen sequenced was PBMCs. CDR3 in amino acids: CASSLLTGTSYEQYF. CDR3 coding DNA: TGTGCCAGCAGCTTACTGACAGGGACATCCTACGAGCAGTACTTC.